This T cell receptor beta chain was documented in a study of blood T cell repertoires in COVID-19. Study-level information: Italy, Spain and the United States were the sources of the convalescent and acute COVID-19 samples. T cells, B-cell-depleted T cells, or PBMCs provided the cDNA or gDNA that served as material.

The V gene lost 6 bases and the J gene lost 4 bases, with 19 bases spanning the gap. CDR3 length: 15 amino acids. Germline V gene data show CDR1 as LNHDA and CDR2 as SQIVND (reference sequence). The authors' processing: Estimation of nucleated cell counts relied on the amplification of reference gene primers. Assay used: immunoSEQ multiplex PCR; TCRdb lists only in-frame clones, some missing. V and J calls and clone size are copied from that table; D and trimming were computed from the DNA. The data contain around 200,000 clones, 85% of them singletons. V gene TRBV19 combines with J gene TRBJ2-7; D perhaps matches TRBD1 (6 bases). The sequenced sample was peripheral blood. This sequence originates from a woman aged 80 or over with acute or convalescent COVID-19. The chain's CDR3 is CASRAFTAQGYEQYF. The CDR3 nucleotides read TGTGCCAGTAGGGCCTTTACGGCTCAGGGGTACGAGCAGTACTTC.